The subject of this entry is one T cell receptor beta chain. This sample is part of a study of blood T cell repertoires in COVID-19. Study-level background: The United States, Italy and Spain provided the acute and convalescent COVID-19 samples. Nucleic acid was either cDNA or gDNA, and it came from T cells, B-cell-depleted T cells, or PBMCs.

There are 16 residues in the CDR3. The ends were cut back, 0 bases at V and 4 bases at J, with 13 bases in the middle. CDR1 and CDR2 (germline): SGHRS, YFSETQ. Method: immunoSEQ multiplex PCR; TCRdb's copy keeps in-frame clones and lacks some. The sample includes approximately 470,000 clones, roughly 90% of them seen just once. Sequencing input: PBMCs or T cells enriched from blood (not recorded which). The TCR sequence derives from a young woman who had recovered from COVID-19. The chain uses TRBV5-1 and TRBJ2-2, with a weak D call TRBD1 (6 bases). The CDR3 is CASSLALGAVTGELFF. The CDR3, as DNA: TGCGCCAGCAGCTTGGCCTTGGGGGCTGTCACCGGGGAGCTGTTTTTT.